The next 27 T cell receptor beta chains were all read from a single sample in a study of T cell responses to AZD1222 COVID-19 vaccine. Sequenced by immunoSEQ multiplex PCR; TCRdb stores in-frame clones only, minus some. This sample has about 120,000 clones; 80% to 90% occur once, and the top ten carry approximately 10%. This specimen consisted of peripheral blood, obtained on day 0 of AZD1222 vaccination. The receptor source for this set is an adult in good health.

The V gene is TRBV5-4, the J gene TRBJ2-5; TRBD1 might be the D (6 bases). The CDR3 is made up of 14 amino acids. Trimming took 0 bases from V and 7 from J, leaving 13 bases between them. CDR1 is SGHNT and CDR2 is YYREEE in the germline V gene (reference sequence). The CDR3 reads CASSLARQEATQYF. CDR3 nucleotides: TGTGCCAGCAGCTTGGCGAGACAGGAGGCGACCCAGTACTTC.

This clone is a singleton in its sample. The genes are TRBV11-2 and TRBJ1-3; TRBD1 aligns across 10 bases. CDR1 is SGHAT, CDR2 FQNNGV, per germline. The CDR3 extends over 15 amino acids. Trimming at V came to 4 bases and at J to 0 bases, leaving 0 bases not matched to a gene. The CDR3 loop is CASSWTGGSGNTIYF. The CDR3, as DNA: TGTGCCAGCAGCTGGACAGGGGGCTCTGGAAACACCATATATTTT.

The chain employs TRBV28 and TRBJ1-3, with a weak D call TRBD1 (5 bases). The CDR3 sequence is 15 residues long. V was trimmed by 5 bases and J by 0 bases, leaving 11 bases between them. Per germline, CDR1 MDHEN and CDR2 SYDVKM. The CDR3 sequence is CASSPPGPSGNTIYF. As DNA, the CDR3 is TGTGCCAGCAGTCCGCCAGGGCCCTCTGGAAACACCATATATTTT. Looking up the rest from reference TRBV28 and TRBJ1-3 gives the full variable domain: DVKVTQSSRYLVKRTGEKVFLECVQDMDHENMFWYRQDPGLGLRLIYFSYDVKMKEKGDIPEGYSVSREKKERFSLILESASTNQTSMYLCASSPPGPSGNTIYFGEGSWLTVV.

V usage is TRBV11-2 and J usage is TRBJ1-4; 8 nucleotides match TRBD1. Germline CDR1 SGHAT, CDR2 FQNNGV. With 5 bases clipped from V and 8 bases from J, the junction kept 4 bases outside the gene matches. This CDR3 has 13 residues. This CDR3 is CASSIGTGEKLFF. In nucleotides, the CDR3 is TGTGCCAGCAGCATCGGGACAGGCGAAAAACTGTTTTTT.

The V gene is TRBV19, the J gene TRBJ1-1, with D perhaps matching TRBD1 (6 bases). V lost 6 bases to trimming and J lost 3 bases, with 14 bases between them. This CDR3 contains 14 residues. Germline lookup yields CDR1 LNHDA and CDR2 SQIVND (reference sequence). In DNA form, the CDR3 reads TGTGCCAGTAGCACGGGACATATGTACACTGAAGCTTTCTTT. This sequence encodes CASSTGHMYTEAFF. Together with reference TRBV19 and TRBJ1-1, the CDR3 gives the full variable domain: DGGITQSPKYLFRKEGQNVTLSCEQNLNHDAMYWYRQDPGQGLRLIYYSQIVNDFQKGDIAEGYSVSREKKESFPLTVTSAQKNPTAFYLCASSTGHMYTEAFFGQGTRLTVV.

The chain links TRBV7-6 to TRBJ2-7, with TRBD1 identical over 7 bases. The trim removed 5 bases at V and 6 bases at J, leaving 10 bases unmatched. This CDR3 region has 14 residues. Germline V lookup: CDR1 SGHVS, CDR2 FNYEAQ. As DNA, the CDR3 is TGTGCCAGCAGCGCCCAAGGGGGCACAGGCGAGCAGTACTTC. Translating gives CASSAQGGTGEQYF.

The V and J genes are TRBV5-1 and TRBJ1-5; D perhaps matches TRBD1 (5 bases). V was trimmed by 4 bases and J by 3 bases, leaving 14 bases between them. Per the germline V gene, CDR1 is SGHRS and CDR2 is YFSETQ. The CDR3 has 15 residues. CDR3 nucleotides: TGCGCCAGCAGCCAGACGGGGGGACCCAATCAGCCCCAGCATTTT. Translating it yields CASSQTGGPNQPQHF.

This chain joins TRBV9 and TRBJ2-7; D is possibly TRBD1 or TRBD2 (5 bases each). Germline V gene data show CDR1 as SGDLS and CDR2 as YYNGEE. The V gene lost 2 bases and the J gene lost 3 bases, with 15 bases spanning the gap. This CDR3 has 15 amino acids. CDR3 bases: TGTGCCAGCAGCGTTTCCCCGGGGCTGAGCTACGAGCAGTACTTC. This encodes CASSVSPGLSYEQYF.

The V and J genes are TRBV11-3 and TRBJ2-7; no clear D gene. The V and J ends lost 1 base and 4 bases respectively, with 8 bases between them. Germline V CDR1 and CDR2: SGHNT, YENEEA. This CDR3 is built from 13 residues. The CDR3 protein is CASSLGAEYEQYF. The CDR3 coding sequence is TGTGCCAGCAGCTTAGGGGCTGAATACGAGCAGTACTTC.

This sequence joins TRBV29-1 and TRBJ1-2; tentative D call: TRBD1 (5 bases). V shed 2 bases and J shed 7 bases, with 11 bases lying between them. The CDR3 consists of 12 residues. Germline V gene sequence: CDR1 SQVTM, CDR2 ANQGSEA. In nucleotides, the CDR3 is TGCAGCGTTGAATTGGCAGGGCGTGGCTACACCTTC. This translates into CSVELAGRGYTF.

This chain uses TRBV7-3 with TRBJ1-1, with D maybe TRBD1 (6 bases). The V end was cut by 5 bases, the J end by 1 base, with 8 bases between. Germline V gene data show CDR1 as SGHTA and CDR2 as FQGTGA. The CDR3 extends over 13 amino acids. The CDR3 region is CASSQGGNTEAFF. CDR3 nucleotides: TGTGCCAGCAGCCAAGGGGGGAACACTGAAGCTTTCTTT.

This clone appeared a single time. The chain is built from TRBV10-3 and TRBJ1-3; 7 bases agree with TRBD1. The V gene's germline CDR1 is ENHRY and CDR2 SYGVKD. This CDR3 comprises 15 residues. J was trimmed by 2 bases and V by 3 bases; bases with no gene match: 4. The CDR3 DNA reads as TGTGCCATCAGTGACCTCGGGACAGCTGGAAACACCATATATTTT. It is translated as CAISDLGTAGNTIYF.

The V call is TRBV6-5, the J call TRBJ1-2; D ambiguous. The germline CDR1 and CDR2 sequences are MNHEY and SVGAGI. This CDR3 contains 15 residues. Trimming left V 2 bases short and J 1 base short, with 11 bases between. CDR3 nucleotides: TGTGCCAGCAGTTACGGGTCCGGGGTTAACTATGGCTACACCTTC. The encoded protein is CASSYGSGVNYGYTF.

In DNA form, the CDR3 reads TGTGCCAACACGCGGCCAGGTCACTCTGGAAACACCATATATTTT. Translating it yields CANTRPGHSGNTIYF. The V call is TRBV2, the J call TRBJ1-3, with D unresolved. Germline assignment: CDR1 SNHLY and CDR2 FYNNEI. V lost 10 bases to trimming and J lost 0 bases, with 16 bases between them. The CDR3 spans 15 residues.

The chain links TRBV7-3 to TRBJ2-3; 10 positions match TRBD2. The germline V gene has CDR1 SGHTA and CDR2 FQGTGA. The ends lost 1 base at V and 6 bases at J; junction bases unmatched: 4. The CDR3 is 15 amino acids. CDR3 protein: CASSLKRGGDDTQYF. CDR3 bases: TGTGCCAGCAGCTTAAAGCGGGGGGGCGACGATACGCAGTATTTT.

The V and J genes are TRBV6-6 and TRBJ1-2; D is undetermined. This CDR3 region has 13 residues. Trimming took 2 bases from V and 0 from J, leaving 4 bases between them. Per the germline V gene, CDR1 is MNHNY and CDR2 is SVGAGI (reference sequence). DNA of the CDR3: TGTGCCAGCAGTTACGACCCTAACTATGGCTACACCTTC. Protein: CASSYDPNYGYTF.

The chain recombines TRBV4-2 with TRBJ2-1; 13 bases fit TRBD2. CDR1 and CDR2 (germline): LGHNA, YNFKEQ. The CDR3 has 18 amino acids. The V segment lost 4 bases and the J segment 8 bases; nucleotides outside the gene matches: 14. The chain's CDR3 is CASSPQRPGTSGIHEQFF. For the CDR3, the DNA is TGTGCCAGCAGCCCACAAAGACCCGGGACTAGCGGGATCCATGAGCAGTTCTTC.

The J gene is TRBJ1-2, the V gene TRBV2, with D maybe TRBD1 (5 bases). Germline V gene sequence: CDR1 SNHLY, CDR2 FYNNEI. Between the trimmed V and J ends, which lost 3 bases and 7 bases, there was a span of 12 bases. This CDR3 contains 13 residues. The chain's CDR3 is CASSDARVFGYTF. The CDR3 DNA reads TGTGCCAGCAGTGATGCCAGGGTATTTGGCTACACCTTC.

The genes are TRBV20-1 and TRBJ1-3, with TRBD1 as a possible D gene (5 bases). Germline lookup yields CDR1 DFQATT and CDR2 SNEGSKA (reference sequence). The CDR3 totals 15 residues. With 3 bases removed from V and 3 bases from J, the gap between germline ends came to 15 bases. CDR3 nucleotides: TGCAGTGCTAGTTCCAGGGTATCGTTTGGAAACACCATATATTTT. Translating gives CSASSRVSFGNTIYF.

This clone came up once. The DNA for the CDR3 is TGTGCCAGCAGCCAAGAAGATCCCTTAGCGGGGGATACGCAGTATTTT. It is translated as CASSQEDPLAGDTQYF. The chain couples TRBV3-1 (or the pseudogene TRBV3-2) to TRBJ2-3, with 8 bases fitting TRBD2. The germline V gene has CDR1 LGHDT and CDR2 YNNKEL (reference sequence). The CDR3 runs 16 residues. J lost 6 bases, V lost 0 bases, and 8 bases had no gene match.

This clone was detected a few times. The chain has TRBV4-1 and TRBJ2-2, with D possibly called TRBD1 or TRBD2 (6 bases each). Trimming took off 0 bases at V and 4 bases at J, with 15 bases between the two ends. CDR3 length equals 17 residues. Per germline, CDR1 MGHRA and CDR2 YSYEKL. The CDR3 DNA sequence: TGCGCCAGCAGCCAAGATGGGGTGGGGGGCACCACCGGGGAGCTGTTTTTT. Translation gives CASSQDGVGGTTGELFF.

The chain links TRBV4-1 to TRBJ1-2; D is perhaps TRBD1 (5 bases). Deletions cut 4 bases from V and 0 bases from J, with 12 bases between. CDR3 length: 15 amino acids. The germline CDR1 and CDR2 sequences are MGHRA and YSYEKL. The CDR3 loop reads CASSLTVGTNYGYTF. The CDR3 DNA follows: TGCGCCAGCAGCCTGACAGTGGGGACTAACTATGGCTACACCTTC.

The V gene is TRBV5-1, the J gene TRBJ1-1, with D possibly matching TRBD1 (6 bases). The V end was cut by 4 bases, the J end by 1 base, with 14 bases between. The germline gives CDR1 SGHRS, CDR2 YFSETQ. The CDR3 is made up of 15 amino acids. The CDR3 DNA is TGCGCCAGCAGCCTGACAGGCCCAAGGAACACTGAAGCTTTCTTT. This encodes CASSLTGPRNTEAFF.

The rearrangement links TRBV3-1 (or the pseudogene TRBV3-2) to TRBJ2-7; 12 nucleotides match TRBD2. CDR3 size: 15 residues. V lost 3 bases and J lost 7; bases outside the gene matches: 7. Germline-derived CDR1 and CDR2 are LGHDT and YNNKEL (reference sequence). CDR3 in amino acids: CASSQALTSGGEQYF. For the CDR3, the DNA is TGTGCCAGCAGCCAGGCCCTTACTAGCGGGGGGGAGCAGTACTTC.

This chain links TRBV5-1 with TRBJ2-7, with a tentative D call TRBD2 (5 bases). CDR1 and CDR2 (germline): SGHRS, YFSETQ. This CDR3 has 14 amino acids. V lost 0 bases, J lost 4 bases, and 11 bases lay in between. CDR3 amino acids: CASSLGRGGYEQYF. The CDR3 DNA reads as TGCGCCAGCAGCTTGGGCCGGGGTGGGTACGAGCAGTACTTC.

The chain carries TRBV29-1 and TRBJ2-7; 12 nucleotides align to TRBD2. With 5 bases clipped from V and 1 base from J, the junction kept 3 bases outside the gene matches. CDR3 length equals 14 residues. Germline V CDR1 and CDR2: SQVTM, ANQGSEA. CDR3 in amino acids: CSVQGLAGSYEQYF. The CDR3, as DNA: TGCAGCGTTCAAGGACTAGCGGGATCCTACGAGCAGTACTTC.

The chain has TRBV5-1 and TRBJ2-1, with 10 bases aligning to TRBD2. Germline V gives CDR1 SGHRS, CDR2 YFSETQ. This CDR3 is built from 16 residues. Germline trimming cut 4 bases from V and 3 bases from J; bases unmatched to any gene: 7. The CDR3 nucleotides read TGCGCCAGCAGCCCGCCCGGGACTAGCGTCTACAATGAGCAGTTCTTC. Amino acids: CASSPPGTSVYNEQFF.